This paragraph reports one T cell receptor beta chain. The antigen is unknown. The sample originates from a study of T cell repertoires in cytomegalovirus infection. Study overall: CMV infection plus the matching HLA type was flagged by public TCR beta signatures.

TCRdb redid the calling of the reads with MiXCR, one entry per CDR3 protein. The repertoire includes 450,000 to 650,000 distinct CDR3 sequences, about 25% of them detected once, and over 10% sits in the top ten. Study-level points and caveats: The ex vivo response was dominated by HLA-C-restricted CMV-specific TCR beta clonotypes. Based on cumulative public TCR beta family frequency, carriers of CMV plus the relevant HLA were identified.

The V and J ends lost 6 bases and 0 bases respectively, with 11 bases between them. Germline CDR1 MNHEY, CDR2 SMNVEV (reference sequence). The CDR3 consists of 14 residues. This receptor was obtained from a human donor in good health (CMV status not recorded). Some clones in this sample may be carry-over from other donors' samples. The V and J genes are TRBV27 and TRBJ2-5; D is undetermined. The sample comprised PBMCs. This CDR3 reads CASSRPGYQETQYF. Here the CDR3 DNA reads TGTGCCAGCAGCCGACCGGGTTACCAAGAGACCCAGTACTTC.